This entry is about one T cell receptor (beta chain). The data derive from a study of identifying expanded T cells in peripheral blood. The method was immunoSEQ multiplex PCR; TCRdb's version includes in-frame clones alone and lacks a portion of them. Among under 130,000 clones listed, roughly 89% were seen once. The sequencing sample was made of blood. This TCR came from a person aged 18 to 69 in good health.

The CDR3 DNA sequence: TGTGCCAGCAGCTTGGGACTAGTCGACTACAATGAGCAGTTCTTC. Encoded protein: CASSLGLVDYNEQFF. This chain connects TRBV5-8 to TRBJ2-1; D perhaps matches TRBD2 (6 bases). The CDR3 consists of 15 residues. Trimming removed 0 bases at V and 3 bases at J, with 10 bases between. CDR1 and CDR2 from the germline V gene are SGHTS and YDEGEE. Together with reference TRBV5-8 and TRBJ2-1, the CDR3 gives the full variable domain: EAGVTQSPTHLIKTRGQQATLRCSPISGHTSVYWYQQALGLGLQFLLWYDEGEERNRGNFPPRFSGRQFPNYSSELNVNALELEDSALYLCASSLGLVDYNEQFFGPGTRLTVL.